This TCR beta chain was documented in a study of CD8 T cells in ankylosing spondylitis. Overall study findings and caveats: The disease-linked clones had a CD8+ phenotype and low blood frequencies. A TCR beta motif of about 8 highly homologous variants seemed to mark ankylosing spondylitis blood.

TCRdb processed the 5' RACE reads anew with MiXCR; each CDR3 protein has one entry. The data contain 150,000 to 200,000 distinct CDR3 sequences, roughly 13% of them singletons. Germline CDR1 reads SGHTA; CDR2 reads FQGNSA. The CDR3 spans 16 residues. Trimming stripped 0 bases from V and 0 bases from J, with 8 bases between. This clonotype was found many times. As yet, its antigen is unknown. Sequencing was done on a sample of blood, either unsorted or a sorted T cell fraction (not recorded which). The receptor was isolated from a female donor with ankylosing spondylitis or in good health (not recorded which). The gene calls are TRBV7-2 and TRBJ2-2, with a possible D match to TRBD2 (5 bases). As DNA, the CDR3 is TGTGCCAGCAGCTTAGCTTCGGGGACGAACACCGGGGAGCTGTTTTTT. Its protein product is CASSLASGTNTGELFF.